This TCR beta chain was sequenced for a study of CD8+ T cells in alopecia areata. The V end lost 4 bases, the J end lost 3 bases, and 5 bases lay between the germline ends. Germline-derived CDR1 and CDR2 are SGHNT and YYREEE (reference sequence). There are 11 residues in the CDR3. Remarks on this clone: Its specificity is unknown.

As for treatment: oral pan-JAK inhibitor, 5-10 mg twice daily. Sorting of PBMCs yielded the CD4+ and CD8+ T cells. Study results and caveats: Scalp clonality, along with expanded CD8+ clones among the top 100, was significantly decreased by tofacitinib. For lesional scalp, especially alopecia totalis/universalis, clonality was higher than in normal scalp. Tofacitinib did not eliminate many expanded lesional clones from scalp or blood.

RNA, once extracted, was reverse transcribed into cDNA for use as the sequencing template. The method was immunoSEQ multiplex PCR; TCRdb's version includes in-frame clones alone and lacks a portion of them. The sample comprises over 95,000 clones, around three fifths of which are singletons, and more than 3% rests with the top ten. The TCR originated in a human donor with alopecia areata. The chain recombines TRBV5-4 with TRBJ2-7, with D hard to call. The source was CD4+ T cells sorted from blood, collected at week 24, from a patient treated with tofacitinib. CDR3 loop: CASSAGYEQYF. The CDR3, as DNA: TGTGCCAGCAGCGCAGGCTACGAGCAGTACTTC.